The rows below give T cell receptor beta chains drawn from one sample of a study of T cell repertoires in cytomegalovirus infection. Their cognate antigens are unknown. A single record per CDR3 protein comes from TCRdb applying MiXCR to the reads. The sample lists approximately 260,000 distinct CDR3 sequences, approximately 22% occurring once. Sequenced here: cultured PBMCs, sampled from culture after CMV antigen stimulation. Receptors originate from a human donor in good health (CMV status not recorded). Some clones in this sample may be carry-over from other donors' samples. CDR3s include the opening cysteine and the closing phenylalanine or tryptophan. Fields, in order: V gene, D gene, J gene, clone size, CDR3 protein, CDR3 DNA. The D gene is left open where the match is weak. Size is stated for part of the rows, as once, few or many counts, or as a class when the clone is expanded.

V gene: TRBV24-1; D gene: TRBD2; J gene: TRBJ2-1; clone size: NA; CDR3 protein: CATKASGSSLNEQFF; CDR3 DNA: TGTGCCACCAAAGCTAGCGGGAGTAGTCTCAATGAGCAGTTCTTC
V gene: TRBV5-6; D gene: NA; J gene: TRBJ2-1; clone size: NA; CDR3 protein: CASTFLPGTYQRGNEQFF; CDR3 DNA: TGTGCCAGCACCTTTCTGCCGGGGACTTACCAACGGGGCAATGAGCAGTTCTTC
V gene: TRBV7-2; D gene: NA; J gene: TRBJ1-2; clone size: few; CDR3 protein: CASSQVGGNGYTF; CDR3 DNA: TGTGCCAGCAGCCAAGTAGGGGGGAATGGCTACACCTTC
V gene: TRBV7-2; D gene: TRBD1; J gene: TRBJ1-4; clone size: many; CDR3 protein: CASSANRGTNEKLFF; CDR3 DNA: TGTGCCAGCAGCGCTAACAGGGGGACTAATGAAAAACTGTTTTTT
V gene: TRBV25-1; D gene: NA; J gene: TRBJ2-7; clone size: NA; CDR3 protein: CASSFGGAQYEQYF; CDR3 DNA: TGTGCCAGCAGTTTTGGAGGGGCGCAGTACGAGCAGTACTTC
V gene: TRBV19; D gene: NA; J gene: TRBJ2-5; clone size: NA; CDR3 protein: CASSITRQETQYF; CDR3 DNA: TGTGCCAGTAGTATAACCCGGCAAGAGACCCAGTACTTC
V gene: TRBV29-1; D gene: NA; J gene: TRBJ1-2; clone size: NA; CDR3 protein: CSVGEGSWGYTF; CDR3 DNA: TGCAGCGTTGGGGAGGGGAGTTGGGGCTACACCTTC
V gene: TRBV7-8; D gene: NA; J gene: TRBJ1-2; clone size: many; CDR3 protein: CASSQGTYVGYTF; CDR3 DNA: TGTGCCAGCAGTCAAGGGACTTACGTTGGCTACACCTTC
V gene: TRBV12-3/TRBV12-4; D gene: TRBD2; J gene: TRBJ2-1; clone size: many; CDR3 protein: CASSGVLGLDEFF; CDR3 DNA: TGTGCCAGCAGTGGGGTCTTGGGACTAGATGAGTTCTTC
V gene: TRBV27; D gene: NA; J gene: TRBJ2-3; clone size: NA; CDR3 protein: CASSLRSTQYF; CDR3 DNA: TGTGCCAGCAGTTTACGTTCTACGCAGTATTTT
V gene: TRBV12-3/TRBV12-4; D gene: NA; J gene: TRBJ2-2; clone size: many; CDR3 protein: CASNRRGLNTGELFF; CDR3 DNA: TGTGCCAGCAACCGGAGAGGATTGAACACCGGGGAGCTGTTTTTT
V gene: TRBV14; D gene: TRBD1; J gene: TRBJ1-4; clone size: NA; CDR3 protein: CASSQYRGYNEKLFF; CDR3 DNA: TGTGCCAGCAGCCAATACAGGGGCTATAATGAAAAACTGTTTTTT
V gene: TRBV7-2; D gene: NA; J gene: TRBJ1-2; clone size: many; CDR3 protein: CASSLARGRYTF; CDR3 DNA: TGTGCCAGCAGCTTAGCGCGCGGTCGCTACACCTTC